The 3 T cell receptor beta chains below come from one sample, sequenced in a study of sequential checkpoint blockade in melanoma. The treatment: randomized to nivolumab then ipilimumab (arm A) or the reverse (arm B). Repertoires were generated with immunoSEQ multiplex PCR, while TCRdb's copy carries only in-frame clones and drops some. The sample lists 15,000 to 20,000 clones, roughly 93% seen once, with about 23% in the top ten. The material sequenced was CD8+ T cells sorted from blood (inferred from file names), taken from a patient given nivolumab and ipilimumab in sequence. All receptors derive from a human donor with melanoma.

The V and J genes are TRBV27 and TRBJ2-7; TRBD2 matches 11 bases. Germline CDR1 reads MNHEY; CDR2 reads SMNVEV (reference sequence). With V trimmed by 5 bases and J by 2 bases, 2 bases remained unmatched. This CDR3 is built from 14 residues. The CDR3 here is CASSVAGGPYEQYF. In DNA form, the CDR3 reads TGTGCCAGCAGTGTAGCGGGAGGGCCCTACGAGCAGTACTTC.

The CDR3 sequence is CASSTTGDYGYTF. CDR3 in DNA: TGTGCCAGCAGTACAACAGGGGACTATGGCTACACCTTC. The chain combines TRBV6-5 with TRBJ1-2; 7 bases align to TRBD1. Trimming removed 5 bases from V and 3 bases from J; junction bases left unmatched: 3. The CDR3 contains 13 residues. Germline CDR1 MNHEY, CDR2 SVGAGI.

V and J are TRBV5-6 and TRBJ2-7; 7 bases are a match to TRBD1. The V segment lost 4 bases and the J segment 4 bases; nucleotides outside the gene matches: 5. This CDR3 comprises 13 residues. Germline-derived CDR1 and CDR2 are SGHDT and YYEEEE. CDR3 loop: CASSLLQGYEQYF. CDR3 nucleotide sequence: TGTGCCAGCAGCCTACTACAGGGGTACGAGCAGTACTTC.